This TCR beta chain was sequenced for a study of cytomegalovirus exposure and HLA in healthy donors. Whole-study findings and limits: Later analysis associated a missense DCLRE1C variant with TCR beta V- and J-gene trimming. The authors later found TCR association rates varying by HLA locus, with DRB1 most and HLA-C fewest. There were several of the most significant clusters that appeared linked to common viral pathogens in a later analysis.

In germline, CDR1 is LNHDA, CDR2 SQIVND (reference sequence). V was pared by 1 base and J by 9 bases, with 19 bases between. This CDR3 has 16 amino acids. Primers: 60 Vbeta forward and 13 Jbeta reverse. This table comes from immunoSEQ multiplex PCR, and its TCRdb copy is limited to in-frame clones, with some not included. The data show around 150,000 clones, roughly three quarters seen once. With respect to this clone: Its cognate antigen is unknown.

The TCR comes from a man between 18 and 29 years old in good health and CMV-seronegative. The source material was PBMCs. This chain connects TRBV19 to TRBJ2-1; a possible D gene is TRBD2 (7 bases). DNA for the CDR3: TGTGCCAGTAGTATAGTGGGGGGGGCAAGGCAAGGTGAGCAGTTCTTC. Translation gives CASSIVGGARQGEQFF.